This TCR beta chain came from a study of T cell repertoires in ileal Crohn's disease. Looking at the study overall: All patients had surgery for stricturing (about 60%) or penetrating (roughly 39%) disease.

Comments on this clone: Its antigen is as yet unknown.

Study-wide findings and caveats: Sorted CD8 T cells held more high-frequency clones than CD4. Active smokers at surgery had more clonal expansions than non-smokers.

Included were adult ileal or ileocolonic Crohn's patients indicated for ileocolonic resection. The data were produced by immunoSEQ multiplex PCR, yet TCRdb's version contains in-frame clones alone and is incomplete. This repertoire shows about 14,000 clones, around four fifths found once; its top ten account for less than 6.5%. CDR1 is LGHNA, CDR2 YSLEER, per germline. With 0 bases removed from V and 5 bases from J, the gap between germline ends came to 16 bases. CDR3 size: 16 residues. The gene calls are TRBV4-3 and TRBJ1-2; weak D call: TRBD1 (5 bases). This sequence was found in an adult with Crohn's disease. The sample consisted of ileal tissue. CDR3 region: CASSQDQGWFGYGYTF. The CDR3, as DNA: TGCGCCAGCAGCCAAGATCAGGGATGGTTCGGTTATGGCTACACCTTC.